This T cell receptor (beta chain) was sequenced for a study of spatial heterogeneity in lung cancer (dated by TCRdb to between 2017 and 2020). Background on the whole study: Donors were under 95 patients with early-stage, untreated non-small cell lung cancer from the lung TRACERx cohort. In non-small cell lung cancer, the study made a quantitative comparison of TCR alpha and beta repertoires among multiple tumor regions, matched nontumor lung and blood. Beta-chain transcripts were consistently detected in greater numbers than alpha-chain transcripts, which likely reflects a higher abundance of beta-chain transcripts. In the raw uncorrected reads, each unique combination of TCR and UMI appeared more than ten times on average. TCR repertoire features were related to nonsynonymous mutation counts determined by whole-exome sequencing of tumor tissue. Follow-up PBMC samples were sequenced whenever available, with a median time to follow-up of around two years after resection. At surgery, both alpha and beta chains were TCR-sequenced in some 220 tumor regions, 63 to 80 matched nontumor lung samples and just over 55 PBMC samples. Study-level results and caveats: Ubiquitous expanded tumor TCRs were found in blood more often at tumor resection than at routine follow-up. Additional single-cell paired TCR alpha and beta sequencing was considered necessary to confirm, at a functional level, the hypothesis that regional TCRs recognize regional mutations. Only 15 or so patients were included in comparisons of baseline and follow-up blood repertoires.

The CDR3 starts with the cysteine, ends with the phenylalanine, and has 12 residues. CDR3 DNA is the only sequence kept; it has 36 bases, read in frame from the first base. The germline V gene yields SQVTM for CDR1 and ANQGSEA for CDR2. The junction shows trimming of 6 bases on V and 4 bases on J, and the gene matches do not reach 5 bases of it. Library construction relied on 5' RACE. The sequencer listed for this sample is NextSeq 500. In the TCR library protocol, a unique molecular identifier was attached to each TCR cDNA molecule so that PCR and sequencing errors could be corrected. In the paper's pipeline: TCR identification, UMI-based error correction and CDR3 extraction were all carried out with Decombinator tools. Expanded TCRs were defined as those above a frequency of 2 per 1,000, corresponding to the top 1% of the tumor frequency distribution. Rényi diversity was computed with the R vegan package after subsampling each repertoire 100 times to 5,000 TCRs. CDR3 similarity networks were constructed using string-kernel similarity of amino acid triplets, with links drawn between CDR3s whose pairwise similarity was above 0.82. TCRdb reworked the public reads: Q25 trimming with fastp, MiXCR clone assembly, productive beta chains retained. Here each entry gathers all rows of one CDR3 protein and keeps the most common genes and DNA. The V and J calls and clone size come from TCRdb's table, not from the authors' own analysis. In this sample the table shows 35,000 to 45,000 distinct CDR3 sequences, approximately 7.5% of which occur a single time. The ten largest clones capture around a tenth of the sample.

The meaning of the sample's time point label: blood at routine non-recurrence follow-up after resection. TCR sequencing used whole RNA extracted from tumor and nontumor lung tissue, or from cryopreserved PBMC samples, without cell sorting. Only patients for whom sufficient RNA was available from at least two tumor regions were selected for TCR sequencing. This clonotype was counted only a few times. The specificity of this receptor is unknown. Per-base quality was not reported, and no clone a single base away is much larger than it. The material was PBMCs, obtained at follow-up. The rearrangement combines TRBV29-1 with TRBJ1-1; the junction holds 7 bases that match TRBD1. This receptor was identified in a male donor with early-stage non-small cell lung cancer. DNA sequence: TGCAGCGTCACAGGGGCTGGCACTGAAGCTTTCTTT. It specifies CSVTGAGTEAFF. Extended through the reference TRBV29-1 and TRBJ1-1 proteins, this CDR3 yields the full variable domain: SAVISQKPSRDICQRGTSLTIQCQVDSQVTMMFWYRQQPGQSLTLIATANQGSEATYESGFVIDKFPISRPNLTFSTLTVSNMSPEDSSIYLCSVTGAGTEAFFGQGTRLTVV.